These 24 T cell receptor beta chains were sequenced from one sample in a study of cytomegalovirus exposure and HLA in healthy donors. This PCR relied on a set of 60 Vbeta primers and 13 Jbeta primers. TCRdb keeps only in-frame clones here, not all; method: immunoSEQ multiplex PCR. There are approximately 150,000 clones in the sample; about four fifths occur only once, and roughly 4.4% lies in the top ten. The sequenced material came from PBMCs. All receptors derive from a woman aged 18-29 years in good health and CMV-seropositive.

V usage is TRBV28 and J usage is TRBJ1-1; 7 nucleotides match TRBD1. Germline assignment: CDR1 MDHEN and CDR2 SYDVKM. The CDR3 has 17 residues. J gave up 5 bases and V 6 bases, and 18 bases lay outside the gene matches. The CDR3 protein is CASRSNQNRQGGTEAFF. CDR3 nucleotides: TGTGCCAGCAGATCGAACCAAAACCGACAGGGAGGAACTGAAGCTTTCTTT.

The J gene is TRBJ1-4, the V gene TRBV6-5; no firm D call. The CDR3 contains 13 residues. Germline V gene lookup returns CDR1 MNHEY and CDR2 SVGAGI. Trimming took 8 bases from V and 8 from J, leaving 15 bases between them. CDR3 sequence: CASGSEAGEKLFF. The DNA of the CDR3 is TGTGCCAGCGGGTCGGAGGCGGGGGAAAAACTGTTTTTT.

Turning to this clone: The junction differs from germline at one of its ends, possibly a read error. The CDR3 reads CSSRTDRVSEAFF. The CDR3 nucleotides read TGTTCCAGCCGTACCGACAGGGTTTCTGAAGCTTTCTTT. The chain couples TRBV7-9 to TRBJ1-1, with 7 bases aligning to TRBD1. Germline CDR1 and CDR2: SEHNR and FQNEAQ (reference sequence). The CDR3 extends over 13 amino acids. Drawing the rest from reference TRBV7-9 and TRBJ1-1, the complete variable domain is DTGVSQNPRHKITKRGQNVTFRCDPISEHNRLYWYRQTLGQGPEFLTYFQNEAQLEKSRLLSDRFSAERPKGSFSTLEIQRTEQGDSAMYLCSSRTDRVSEAFFGQGTRLTVV.

This chain links TRBV7-8 with TRBJ1-2; tentatively, D is TRBD1 (6 bases). CDR1 and CDR2 from the germline V gene are SGHVS and FQNEAQ. The V end lost 5 bases, the J end lost 6 bases, and 13 bases lay between the germline ends. This CDR3 region has 13 residues. CDR3 in DNA: TGTGCCAGCAGCCGAGACAGGAGAAATGGCTACACCTTC. Amino acid sequence: CASSRDRRNGYTF.

As for this clone: Other DNA sequences in this specimen translate into the identical CDR3. The chain links TRBV30 to TRBJ1-1; D perhaps matches TRBD1 (5 bases). V gave up 1 base and J gave up 3 bases, with 9 bases separating them. The CDR3 loop spans 13 amino acids. The germline V gene encodes CDR1 GTSNPN and CDR2 SVGIG (reference sequence). As DNA, the CDR3 is TGTGCCTGGAGTGCGACGGGGGACACTGAAGCTTTCTTT. Translating gives CAWSATGDTEAFF.

The J gene is TRBJ1-2, the V gene TRBV10-3, with TRBD1 as a possible D gene (5 bases). The V and J ends lost 6 bases and 14 bases respectively, with 16 bases between them. The CDR3 has 11 amino acids. Germline V CDR1 and CDR2: ENHRY, SYGVKD. For the CDR3, the DNA is TGTGCCATCAGAGGGGCCAGGACGTGTACCTTC. Translation gives CAIRGARTCTF.

The V and J genes are TRBV6-1 and TRBJ2-3, with D perhaps TRBD1 (8 bases). The CDR3 extends over 17 amino acids. The germline V gene has CDR1 MNHNS and CDR2 SASEGT. V gave up 3 bases and J gave up 1 base, with 17 bases separating them. CDR3 nucleotides: TGTGCCAGCAGTGAGTACACAGGGGGGGGCGGCACAGATACGCAGTATTTT. Protein: CASSEYTGGGGTDTQYF.

The rearrangement joins TRBV5-1 to TRBJ1-6; D ambiguous. Germline CDR1 SGHRS, CDR2 YFSETQ. The length of the CDR3 is 15 residues. Between the trimmed V and J ends, which lost 0 bases and 5 bases, there was a span of 9 bases. CDR3 sequence (DNA): TGCGCCAGCAGCTTGGCCCCCATTGATAATTCACCCCTCCACTTT. This encodes CASSLAPIDNSPLHF.

CDR3 sequence reads: CASSVDGTGNQPQHF. Here the CDR3 DNA reads TGTGCCAGCAGCGTAGATGGGACAGGCAATCAGCCCCAGCATTTT. V is TRBV9 and J is TRBJ1-5, with TRBD1 matching over 7 bases. CDR3 length equals 15 residues. Per germline, CDR1 SGDLS and CDR2 YYNGEE. Trimming removed 0 bases from V and 2 bases from J; junction bases left unmatched: 2.

The chain combines TRBV11-2 with TRBJ1-1; TRBD1 matches at 8 bases. From germline, CDR1 is SGHAT and CDR2 FQNNGV. The V and J ends lost 0 bases and 4 bases, in that order; junction bases with no gene match: 4. CDR3 length: 15 residues. CDR3 in DNA: TGTGCCAGCAGCTTAGAAGGACAGGGCATCACTGAAGCTTTCTTT. Translating it yields CASSLEGQGITEAFF.

This clone was observed once. The chain combines TRBV4-3 with TRBJ2-7; 8 positions match TRBD1. V was clipped by 3 bases and J by 1 base; unmatched bases: 11. Germline loops: CDR1 LGHNA, CDR2 YSLEER. CDR3 length: 17 residues. CDR3 nucleotide sequence: TGCGCCAGCAGCCAGTCATTGACCAGGGACAGGTCCTACGAGCAGTACTTC. It is translated as CASSQSLTRDRSYEQYF.

The chain combines TRBV5-1 with TRBJ1-2, with a tentative D call TRBD1 (5 bases). Germline CDR1 and CDR2: SGHRS and YFSETQ. CDR3 length: 15 amino acids. Trimming pared 3 bases from V and 8 bases from J, leaving 20 bases between. CDR3 residues: CASSSIDRDYGGYTF. Written as DNA, the CDR3 is TGCGCCAGCAGCTCGATCGACAGAGATTATGGGGGCTACACCTTC.

The chain links TRBV10-3 to TRBJ1-4, with a tentative D call TRBD1 (6 bases). V was clipped by 3 bases and J by 4 bases, with 9 bases between them. The CDR3 runs 14 residues. CDR1 is ENHRY, CDR2 SYGVKD, per germline. The CDR3 sequence is CAISDRDINEKLFF. The CDR3 DNA follows: TGTGCCATCAGTGACCGGGACATTAATGAAAAACTGTTTTTT.

The chain combines TRBV14 with TRBJ1-1; maybe TRBD1 (5 bases). Per the germline V gene, CDR1 is SGHDN and CDR2 is FVKESK. Trimming left V 1 base short and J 5 bases short, with 14 bases between. CDR3 length: 15 residues. The CDR3 reads CASSQGPGLGTEAFF. The CDR3 DNA sequence: TGTGCCAGCAGCCAAGGTCCAGGGCTAGGGACTGAAGCTTTCTTT.

V is TRBV7-9 and J is TRBJ2-5; a possible D gene is TRBD1 (5 bases). Germline-derived CDR1 and CDR2 are SEHNR and FQNEAQ (reference sequence). Trimming pared 6 bases from V and 1 base from J, leaving 15 bases between. The CDR3 is made up of 15 amino acids. The CDR3 DNA reads as TGTGCCAGCAGTTTTACTCAGGGTCCCCAAGAGACCCAGTACTTC. Amino acid sequence: CASSFTQGPQETQYF. The full variable domain, with the rest looked up from reference TRBV7-9 and TRBJ2-5, is DTGVSQNPRHKITKRGQNVTFRCDPISEHNRLYWYRQTLGQGPEFLTYFQNEAQLEKSRLLSDRFSAERPKGSFSTLEIQRTEQGDSAMYLCASSFTQGPQETQYFGPGTRLLVL.

This clone has a single count. This chain links TRBV19 with TRBJ1-1; TRBD1 agrees at 8 bases. CDR1 and CDR2 (germline): LNHDA, SQIVND (reference sequence). The V gene end was trimmed by 9 bases and the J gene end by 4 bases; junction bases not matched to a gene: 7. The CDR3 has 13 amino acids. The CDR3 region is CASRTGRGTEAFF. Here the CDR3 DNA reads TGTGCCAGCAGGACAGGGAGGGGCACTGAAGCTTTCTTT.

The chain carries TRBV10-3 and TRBJ2-3, with TRBD2 as a possible D gene (5 bases). The ends were cut back, 6 bases at V and 2 bases at J, with 18 bases in the middle. The length of the CDR3 is 16 residues. Germline V gene sequence: CDR1 ENHRY, CDR2 SYGVKD. The CDR3 region is CAISGNNPGTTDTQYF. The CDR3, as DNA: TGTGCCATCAGCGGAAACAATCCGGGAACCACAGATACGCAGTATTTT.

The chain joins TRBV11-2 to TRBJ2-6, with D possibly matching TRBD2 (5 bases). The V end was cut by 5 bases, the J end by 2 bases, with 13 bases between. The CDR3 runs to 16 residues. CDR1 SGHAT and CDR2 FQNNGV come from the germline V gene. DNA for the CDR3: TGTGCCAGCAGCGCTCGGACGAGGGCTGGGGCCAACGTCCTGACTTTC. This sequence encodes CASSARTRAGANVLTF.

The rearrangement links TRBV5-5 to TRBJ1-5, with a possible D match to TRBD1 (5 bases). CDR1 SGHKS and CDR2 YYEKEE come from the germline V gene (reference sequence). CDR3 length: 15 amino acids. The V and J ends lost 4 bases and 5 bases respectively, with 16 bases between them. The CDR3, as DNA: TGTGCCAGCAGCCTGGATGGACAAGAATATCAGCCCCAGCATTTT. Its translation is CASSLDGQEYQPQHF.

The chain has TRBV19 and TRBJ2-5; D is possibly TRBD1 (5 bases). The CDR3 loop spans 16 amino acids. CDR1 and CDR2 (germline): LNHDA, SQIVND (reference sequence). V was trimmed by 6 bases and J by 1 base, leaving 18 bases between them. CDR3 loop: CASSSPKAGPQETQYF. Written as DNA, the CDR3 is TGTGCCAGTAGCAGTCCGAAGGCAGGGCCCCAAGAGACCCAGTACTTC.

The gene calls are TRBV6-1 and TRBJ2-2; D may be TRBD1 (6 bases). This CDR3 is built from 17 residues. V lost 0 bases, J lost 7 bases, and 18 bases lay in between. Germline V gene data show CDR1 as MNHNS and CDR2 as SASEGT. The CDR3 protein is CASSEASYREWFGELFF. In DNA form, the CDR3 reads TGTGCCAGCAGTGAAGCGAGCTACAGGGAGTGGTTCGGGGAGCTGTTTTTT.

This clone was seen once. The CDR3 region is CATSSRIAGNEKLFF. The CDR3 DNA sequence: TGTGCCACCAGCAGCCGAATTGCGGGTAATGAAAAACTGTTTTTT. V and J are TRBV15 and TRBJ1-4; no reliable D call. V lost 3 bases to trimming and J lost 4 bases, with 12 bases between them. The CDR3 consists of 15 residues. Germline V gene data show CDR1 as LNHNV and CDR2 as YYDKDF (reference sequence).

V usage is TRBV5-1 and J usage is TRBJ1-2; D is unresolved. Germline CDR1 reads SGHRS; CDR2 reads YFSETQ. Trimming left V 0 bases short and J 1 base short, with 7 bases between. This CDR3 region has 14 residues. The CDR3: CASSLGALNYGYTF. The CDR3 DNA follows: TGCGCCAGCAGCTTGGGGGCCCTTAACTATGGCTACACCTTC.

The gene calls are TRBV6-1 and TRBJ1-5; the D is unclear. This CDR3 contains 14 residues. Trimming left V 2 bases short and J 1 base short, with 6 bases between. Per the germline V gene, CDR1 is MNHNS and CDR2 is SASEGT. As DNA, the CDR3 is TGTGCCAGCAGTGAAAGGAGGAGCAATCAGCCCCAGCATTTT. Protein: CASSERRSNQPQHF.